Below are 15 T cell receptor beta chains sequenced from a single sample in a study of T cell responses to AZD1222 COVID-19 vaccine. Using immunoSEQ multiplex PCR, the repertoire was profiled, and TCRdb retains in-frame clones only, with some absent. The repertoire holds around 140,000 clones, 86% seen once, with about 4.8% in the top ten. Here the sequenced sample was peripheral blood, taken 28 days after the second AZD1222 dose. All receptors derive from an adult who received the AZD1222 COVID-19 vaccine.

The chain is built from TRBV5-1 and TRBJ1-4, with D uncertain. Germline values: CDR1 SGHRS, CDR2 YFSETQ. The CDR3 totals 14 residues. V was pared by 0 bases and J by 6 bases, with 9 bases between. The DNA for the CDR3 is TGCGCCAGCAGCTTGGGTTCTTGGGATGAAAAACTGTTTTTT. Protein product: CASSLGSWDEKLFF.

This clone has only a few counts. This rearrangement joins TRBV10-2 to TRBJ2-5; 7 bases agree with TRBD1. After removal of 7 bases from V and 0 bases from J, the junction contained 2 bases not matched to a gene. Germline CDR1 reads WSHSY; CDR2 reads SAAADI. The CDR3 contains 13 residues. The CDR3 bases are TGCGCCAGCACCAGGGGGTACCAAGAGACCCAGTACTTC. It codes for CASTRGYQETQYF.

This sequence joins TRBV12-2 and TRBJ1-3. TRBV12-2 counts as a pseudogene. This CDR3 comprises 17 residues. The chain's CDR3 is CASRLGGIGNSGNTIYF. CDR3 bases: TGTGCAAGTCGCCTGGGGGGCATTGGAAACTCTGGAAACACCATATATTTT.

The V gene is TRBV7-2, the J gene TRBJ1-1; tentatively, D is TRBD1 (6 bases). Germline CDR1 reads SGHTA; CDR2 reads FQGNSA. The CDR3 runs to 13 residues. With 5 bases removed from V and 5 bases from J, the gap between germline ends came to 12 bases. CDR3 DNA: TGTGCCAGCAGCCAGAGGACAGTGACTGAAGCTTTCTTT. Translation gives CASSQRTVTEAFF.

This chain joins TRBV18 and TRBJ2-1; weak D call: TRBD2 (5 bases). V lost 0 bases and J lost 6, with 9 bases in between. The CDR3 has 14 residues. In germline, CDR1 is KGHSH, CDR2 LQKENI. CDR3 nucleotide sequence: TGTGCCAGCTCACCACCGGCGGGTATCAATGAGCAGTTCTTC. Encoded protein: CASSPPAGINEQFF. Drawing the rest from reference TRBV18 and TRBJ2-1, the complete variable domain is NAGVMQNPRHLVRRRGQEARLRCSPMKGHSHVYWYRQLPEEGLKFMVYLQKENIIDESGMPKERFSAEFPKEGPSILRIQQVVRGDSAAYFCASSPPAGINEQFFGPGTRLTVL.

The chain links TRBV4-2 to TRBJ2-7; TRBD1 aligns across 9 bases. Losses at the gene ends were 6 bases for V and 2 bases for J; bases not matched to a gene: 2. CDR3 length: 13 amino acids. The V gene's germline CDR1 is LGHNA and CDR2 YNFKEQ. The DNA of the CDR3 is TGTGCCAGCAGGGGACAGGGTCCCTACGAGCAGTACTTC. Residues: CASRGQGPYEQYF.

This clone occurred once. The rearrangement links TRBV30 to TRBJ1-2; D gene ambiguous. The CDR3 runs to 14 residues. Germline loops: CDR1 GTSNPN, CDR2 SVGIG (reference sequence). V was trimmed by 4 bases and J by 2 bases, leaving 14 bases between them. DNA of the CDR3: TGTGCCTGGACCCCTGGACGGTCCAACTATGGCTACACCTTC. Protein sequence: CAWTPGRSNYGYTF.

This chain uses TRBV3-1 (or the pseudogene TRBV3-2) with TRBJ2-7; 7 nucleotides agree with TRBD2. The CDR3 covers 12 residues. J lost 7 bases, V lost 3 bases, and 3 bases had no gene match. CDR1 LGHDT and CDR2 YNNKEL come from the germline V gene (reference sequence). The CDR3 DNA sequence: TGTGCCAGCAGCCATCTGGGGGGGGAGCAGTACTTC. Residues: CASSHLGGEQYF.

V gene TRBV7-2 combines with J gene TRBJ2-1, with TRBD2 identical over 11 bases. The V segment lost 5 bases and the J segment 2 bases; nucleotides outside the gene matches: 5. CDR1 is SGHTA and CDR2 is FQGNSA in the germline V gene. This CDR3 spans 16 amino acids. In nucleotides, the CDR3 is TGTGCCAGCAGCCACACTAGCGGGGGCCCCTACAATGAGCAGTTCTTC. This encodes CASSHTSGGPYNEQFF. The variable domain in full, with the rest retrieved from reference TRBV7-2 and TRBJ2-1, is GAGVSQSPSNKVTEKGKDVELRCDPISGHTALYWYRQSLGQGLEFLIYFQGNSAPDKSGLPSDRFSAERTGGSVSTLTIQRTQQEDSAVYLCASSHTSGGPYNEQFFGPGTRLTVL.

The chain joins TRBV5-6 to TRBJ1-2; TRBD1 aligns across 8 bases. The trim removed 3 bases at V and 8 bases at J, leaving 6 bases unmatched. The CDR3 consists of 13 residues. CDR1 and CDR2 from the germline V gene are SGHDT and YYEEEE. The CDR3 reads CASSSDRGRGYTF. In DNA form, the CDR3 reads TGTGCCAGCAGCTCCGACAGGGGCCGAGGCTACACCTTC.

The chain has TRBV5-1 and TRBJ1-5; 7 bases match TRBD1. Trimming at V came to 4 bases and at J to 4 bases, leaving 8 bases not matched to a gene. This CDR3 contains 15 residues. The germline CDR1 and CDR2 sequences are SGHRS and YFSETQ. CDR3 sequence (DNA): TGCGCCAGCAGCCCCGGGACAGCTAAGAATCAGCCCCAGCATTTT. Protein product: CASSPGTAKNQPQHF.

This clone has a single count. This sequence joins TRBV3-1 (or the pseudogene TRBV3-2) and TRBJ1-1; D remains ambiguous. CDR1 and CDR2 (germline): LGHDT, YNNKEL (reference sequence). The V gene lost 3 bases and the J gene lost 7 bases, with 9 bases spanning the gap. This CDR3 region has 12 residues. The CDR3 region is CASSQSGFEAFF. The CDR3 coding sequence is TGTGCCAGCAGCCAGTCGGGGTTTGAAGCTTTCTTT.

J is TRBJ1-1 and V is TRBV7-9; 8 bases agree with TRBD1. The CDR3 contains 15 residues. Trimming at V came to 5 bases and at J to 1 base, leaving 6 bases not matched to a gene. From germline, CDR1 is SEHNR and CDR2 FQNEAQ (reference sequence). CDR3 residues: CASSVKQGENTEAFF. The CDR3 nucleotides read TGTGCCAGCAGCGTAAAACAGGGGGAGAACACTGAAGCTTTCTTT.

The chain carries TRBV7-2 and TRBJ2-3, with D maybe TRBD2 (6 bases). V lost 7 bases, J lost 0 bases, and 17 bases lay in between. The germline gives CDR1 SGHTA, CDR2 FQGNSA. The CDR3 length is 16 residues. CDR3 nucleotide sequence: TGTGCCAGCAACTCGGAGGGGCCGATGAGCACAGATACGCAGTATTTT. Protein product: CASNSEGPMSTDTQYF.

The CDR3 here is CASSLDGRSGNTIYF. DNA for the CDR3: TGTGCCAGCAGTTTAGACGGTCGCTCTGGAAACACCATATATTTT. The V call is TRBV6-5, the J call TRBJ1-3, with no clear D. Germline CDR1 reads MNHEY; CDR2 reads SVGAGI. The CDR3 covers 15 residues. V was pared by 4 bases and J by 0 bases, with 10 bases between.